This T cell receptor (beta chain) was identified during a study of shared clonotypes between healthy human individuals. Study results and caveats: Sorted-subset samples were not fully sequenced, rarefaction indicated.

This CDR3 comprises 15 residues. In germline, CDR1 is MGHDK, CDR2 SYGVNS. V lost 6 bases, J lost 9 bases, and 13 bases stayed unmatched. Replicate PCRs run on sorted subsets employed around 200 ng DNA, approximately 30,000 T cell genomes. Libraries were prepared by immunoSEQ multiplex PCR; TCRdb keeps only in-frame clonotypes and omits some of them. Of about 110,000 clones detected, 68% appear once; the ten largest clones hold approximately 23%. The table lists this clone with a count of one. Its antigen is as yet unknown. This likely came from a read error, as a far larger clone is one base away. Those who donated were healthy HIV-negative adults, with no recent acute infections or vaccinations reported. CD45RO+ cells went into CD8 memory alongside CCR7-negative CD45RA+ TemRA cells.

The chain couples TRBV25-1 to TRBJ2-2; TRBD1 matches at 7 bases. The receptor was isolated from a woman aged 25 to 45 in good health. The specimen sequenced was memory CD8+ T cells sorted from blood. The sample's subset: CD45RO+ cells pooled with CCR7-negative TemRA cells. The chain's CDR3 is CASSPMGQSTRELFF. In nucleotides, the CDR3 is TGTGCCAGCAGCCCAATGGGACAGTCGACCAGGGAGCTGTTTTTT.